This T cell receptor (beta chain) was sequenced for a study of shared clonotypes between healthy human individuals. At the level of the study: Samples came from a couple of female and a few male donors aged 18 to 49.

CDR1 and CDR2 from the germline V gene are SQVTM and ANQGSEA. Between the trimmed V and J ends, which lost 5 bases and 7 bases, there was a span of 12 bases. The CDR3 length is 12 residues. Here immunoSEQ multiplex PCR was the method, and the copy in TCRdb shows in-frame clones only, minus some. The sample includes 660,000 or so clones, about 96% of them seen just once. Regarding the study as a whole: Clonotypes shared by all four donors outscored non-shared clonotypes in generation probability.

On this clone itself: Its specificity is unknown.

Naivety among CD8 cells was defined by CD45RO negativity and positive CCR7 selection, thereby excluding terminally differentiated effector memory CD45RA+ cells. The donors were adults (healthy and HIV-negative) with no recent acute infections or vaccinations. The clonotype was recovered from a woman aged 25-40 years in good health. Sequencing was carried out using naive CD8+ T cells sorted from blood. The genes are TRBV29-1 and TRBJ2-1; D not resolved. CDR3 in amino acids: CSVLGFQNEQFF. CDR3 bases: TGCAGCGTTTTGGGTTTCCAGAATGAGCAGTTCTTC.